A single sample is the source of the 7 T cell receptor beta chains below, sequenced in a study of T cell responses to AZD1222 COVID-19 vaccine (dated by TCRdb to about 2021). Libraries were constructed by the immunoSEQ multiplex PCR assay. The immuneACCESS repertoire file appears here via TCRdb, limited to in-frame rearrangements. These files lack a portion of the clones; in checked studies, under half of the deficit traces to unresolved V genes, and the cause of the others is not known. This sample has 90,000 to 120,000 clones in its table, and more than 85% of those were observed once. In total, the top ten clones hold about 5% of the sample. The time point label on this specimen signifies: baseline before first vaccination. The material sequenced was peripheral blood, taken on day 0 of AZD1222 vaccination. These receptors all come from an adult in good health.

This clone was counted at least ten times. The chain has TRBV7-9 and TRBJ1-6; perhaps TRBD1 as D (5 bases). Germline lookup yields CDR1 SEHNR and CDR2 FQNEAQ (reference sequence). This CDR3 has 14 amino acids. The V and J ends lost 1 base and 13 bases respectively, with 14 bases between them. The DNA for the CDR3 is TGTGCCAGCAGCTTAGGTCAGGGAAACGCCCCCCTCCACTTT. Its translation is CASSLGQGNAPLHF.

The rearrangement links TRBV5-8 to TRBJ1-2; no clear D gene. The CDR3 is made up of 15 amino acids. The germline V gene has CDR1 SGHTS and CDR2 YDEGEE. V gave up 1 base and J gave up 2 bases, with 12 bases separating them. The CDR3 protein is CASSLWIEGNYGYTF. The DNA for the CDR3 is TGTGCCAGCAGCTTGTGGATTGAGGGAAACTATGGCTACACCTTC.

The chain couples TRBV10-2 to TRBJ2-5, with TRBD1 matching over 12 bases. The CDR3 has 17 residues. Germline CDR1 is WSHSY and CDR2 is SAAADI. V shed 6 bases and J 2 bases; nucleotides not matched to a gene: 10. The CDR3 loop is CASRTGTGGASQETQYF. CDR3 coding DNA: TGCGCCAGCAGAACCGGGACAGGGGGCGCCAGTCAAGAGACCCAGTACTTC.

This sequence joins TRBV23-1 and TRBJ2-7, with D possibly being TRBD1 (6 bases). TRBV23-1 is filed as an ORF, its function uncertain. CDR3 size: 14 residues. Trimming shortened V by 4 bases and J by 2 bases, and 12 bases separated the two germline ends. The CDR3 DNA reads as TGCGCCAGCAGTCGGGCAGGGGCGCCCTACGAGCAGTACTTC. It encodes CASSRAGAPYEQYF.

The chain joins TRBV15 to TRBJ1-5; no clear D gene. V was clipped by 1 base and J by 0 bases, with 13 bases between them. This CDR3 spans 17 amino acids. Per germline, CDR1 LNHNV and CDR2 YYDKDF (reference sequence). The CDR3: CATSRGQVFNSNQPQHF. The DNA of the CDR3 is TGTGCCACCAGCAGAGGCCAGGTGTTCAATAGCAATCAGCCCCAGCATTTT.

The CDR3 DNA follows: TGTGCCAGCAGTTCCGGGGGGGGCCAGTTCTTC. Amino acids: CASSSGGGQFF. The rearrangement links TRBV27 to TRBJ2-1, with TRBD2 matching over 8 bases. This CDR3 contains 11 residues. Germline assignment: CDR1 MNHEY and CDR2 SMNVEV (reference sequence). V was pared by 4 bases and J by 13 bases, with 3 bases of the junction left unmatched.

The chain uses TRBV2 and TRBJ1-2; D possibly corresponds to TRBD1 (6 bases). CDR3 length: 15 residues. Trimming cost V 4 bases and J 2 bases, with 14 bases left between them. CDR1 SNHLY and CDR2 FYNNEI come from the germline V gene. CDR3 nucleotides: TGTGCCAGCAGTGTGGGCCGGGACACGAACTATGGCTACACCTTC. It is translated as CASSVGRDTNYGYTF.